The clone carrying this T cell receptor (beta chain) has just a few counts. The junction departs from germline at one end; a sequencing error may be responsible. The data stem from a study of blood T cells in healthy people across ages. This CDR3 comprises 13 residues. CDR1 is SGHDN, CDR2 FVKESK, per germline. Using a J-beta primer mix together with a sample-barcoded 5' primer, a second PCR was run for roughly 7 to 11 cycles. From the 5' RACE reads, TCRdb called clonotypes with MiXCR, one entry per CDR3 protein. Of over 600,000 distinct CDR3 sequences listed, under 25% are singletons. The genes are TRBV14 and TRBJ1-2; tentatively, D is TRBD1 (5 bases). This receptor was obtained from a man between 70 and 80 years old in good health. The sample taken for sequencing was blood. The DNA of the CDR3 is TGTGCCAGCAGCCTCATCACGGGGGGGACCTCACTCTTC. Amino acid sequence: CASSLITGGTSLF.